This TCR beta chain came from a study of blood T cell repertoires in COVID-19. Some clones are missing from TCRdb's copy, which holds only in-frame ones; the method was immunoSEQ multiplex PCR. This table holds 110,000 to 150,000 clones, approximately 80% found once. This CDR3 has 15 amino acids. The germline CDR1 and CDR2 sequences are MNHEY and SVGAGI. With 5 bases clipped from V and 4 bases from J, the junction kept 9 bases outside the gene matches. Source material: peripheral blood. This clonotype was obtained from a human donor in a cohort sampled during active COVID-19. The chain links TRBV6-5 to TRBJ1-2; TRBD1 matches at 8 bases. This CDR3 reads CASSPRTGTPYGYTF. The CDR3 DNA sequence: TGTGCCAGCAGTCCCCGGACAGGGACTCCCTATGGCTACACCTTC.